This paragraph reports one T cell receptor (beta chain). Antigen unknown. The data belong to a study of T cell responses to AZD1222 COVID-19 vaccine. General study findings and limits: All repertoire sampling was performed exclusively after the peak T cell response. Most donors were white British, females outnumbered males, and clonal diversity was possibly underestimated.

Only in-frame clones appear in the TCRdb table, and some are missing; sequencing was by immunoSEQ multiplex PCR. In the table there are approximately 150,000 clones, around 87% of which are singletons. Germline CDR1 SGHTA, CDR2 FQGNSA. The CDR3 loop spans 16 amino acids. Between the trimmed V and J ends, which lost 3 bases and 0 bases, there was a span of 12 bases. This receptor was obtained from an adult in good health. The V gene is TRBV7-2, the J gene TRBJ1-3; possible D gene TRBD1, 6 bases. This sample comprised peripheral blood, obtained on day 0 of AZD1222 vaccination. In nucleotides, the CDR3 is TGTGCCAGCAGCTTTGGGGGGCCCCTCTCTGGAAACACCATATATTTT. It translates to CASSFGGPLSGNTIYF.